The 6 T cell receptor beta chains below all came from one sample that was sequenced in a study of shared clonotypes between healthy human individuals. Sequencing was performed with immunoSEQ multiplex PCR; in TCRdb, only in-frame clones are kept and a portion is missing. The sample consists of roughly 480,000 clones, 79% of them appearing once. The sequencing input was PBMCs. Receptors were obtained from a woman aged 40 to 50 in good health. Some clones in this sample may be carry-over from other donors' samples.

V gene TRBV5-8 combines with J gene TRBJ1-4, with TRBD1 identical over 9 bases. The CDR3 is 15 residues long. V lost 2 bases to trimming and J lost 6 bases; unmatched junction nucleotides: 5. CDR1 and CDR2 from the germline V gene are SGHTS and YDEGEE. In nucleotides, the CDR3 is TGTGCCAGCAGCTTCTCCGGGACAGGGTATGAAAAACTGTTTTTT. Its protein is CASSFSGTGYEKLFF.

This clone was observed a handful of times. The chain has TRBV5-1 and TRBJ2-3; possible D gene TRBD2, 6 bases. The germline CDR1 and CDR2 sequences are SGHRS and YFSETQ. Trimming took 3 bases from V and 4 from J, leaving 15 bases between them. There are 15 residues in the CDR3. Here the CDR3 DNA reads TGCGCCAGCAGCTCCGGGACGGGGGTGGCAGATACGCAGTATTTT. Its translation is CASSSGTGVADTQYF.

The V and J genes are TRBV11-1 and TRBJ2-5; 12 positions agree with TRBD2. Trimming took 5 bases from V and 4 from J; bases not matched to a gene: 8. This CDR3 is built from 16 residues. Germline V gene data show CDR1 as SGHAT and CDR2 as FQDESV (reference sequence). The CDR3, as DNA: TGTGCCAGCAGCAACCTAGCGGGAGGGCCGGGAGAGACCCAGTACTTC. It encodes CASSNLAGGPGETQYF.

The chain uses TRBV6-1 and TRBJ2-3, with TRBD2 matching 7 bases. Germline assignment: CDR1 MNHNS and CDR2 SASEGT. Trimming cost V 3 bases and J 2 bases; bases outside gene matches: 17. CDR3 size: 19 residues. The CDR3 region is CASSEWWREFWLDTDTQYF. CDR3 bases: TGTGCCAGCAGTGAGTGGTGGCGGGAGTTTTGGTTGGACACAGATACGCAGTATTTT.

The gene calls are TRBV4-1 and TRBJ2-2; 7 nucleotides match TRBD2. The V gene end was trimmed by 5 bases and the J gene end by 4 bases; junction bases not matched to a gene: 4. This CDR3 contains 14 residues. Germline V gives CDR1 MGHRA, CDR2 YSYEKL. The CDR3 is CASSWGLLTGELFF. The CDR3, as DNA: TGCGCCAGCAGCTGGGGACTACTCACCGGGGAGCTGTTTTTT.

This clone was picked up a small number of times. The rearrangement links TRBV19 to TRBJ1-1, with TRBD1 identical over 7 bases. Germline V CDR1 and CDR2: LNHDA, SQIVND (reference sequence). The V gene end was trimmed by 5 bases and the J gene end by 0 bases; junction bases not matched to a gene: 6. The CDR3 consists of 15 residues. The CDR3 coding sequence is TGTGCCAGTAGTCCTCAACAGGGGATGAACACTGAAGCTTTCTTT. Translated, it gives CASSPQQGMNTEAFF.